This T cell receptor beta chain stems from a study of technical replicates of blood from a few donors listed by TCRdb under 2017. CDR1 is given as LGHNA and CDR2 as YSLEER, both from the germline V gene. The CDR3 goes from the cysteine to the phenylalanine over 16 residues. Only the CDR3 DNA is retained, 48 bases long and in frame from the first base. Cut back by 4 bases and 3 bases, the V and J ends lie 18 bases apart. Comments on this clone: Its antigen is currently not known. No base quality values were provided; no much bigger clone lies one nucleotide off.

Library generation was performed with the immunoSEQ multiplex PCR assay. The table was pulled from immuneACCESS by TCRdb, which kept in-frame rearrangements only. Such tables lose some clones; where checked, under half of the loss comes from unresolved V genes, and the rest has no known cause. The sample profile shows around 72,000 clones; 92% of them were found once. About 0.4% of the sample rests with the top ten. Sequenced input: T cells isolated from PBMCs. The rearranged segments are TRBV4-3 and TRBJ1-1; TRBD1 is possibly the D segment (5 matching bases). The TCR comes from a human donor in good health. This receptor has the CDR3 CASSLTWGRADTEAFF. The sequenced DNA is TGCGCCAGCAGCCTTACCTGGGGCAGGGCGGACACTGAAGCTTTCTTT.